The rows below give T cell receptor beta chains drawn from one sample of a study of cytomegalovirus exposure and HLA in healthy donors. Method: immunoSEQ multiplex PCR; TCRdb's copy keeps in-frame clones and lacks some. This table holds 65,000 to 70,000 clones, roughly four fifths found once. The specimen sequenced was PBMCs. The receptor set was obtained from a woman in her twenties or thirties in good health and CMV-seropositive. The CDR3 runs from the conserved cysteine through the conserved F or W. The D gene is left open where the match is weak. A clone size is listed for some rows: how often the clone was seen (once, few, many), or a class if it is expanded.

j_gene: TRBJ1-3
v_gene: TRBV4-3
d_gene: TRBD1
abundance: NA
CDR3nt: TGCGCCAGCAGCCCGACAGGGGAGGGAAACACCATATATTTT
CDR3aa: CASSPTGEGNTIYF

j_gene: TRBJ2-5
v_gene: TRBV10-3
d_gene: TRBD2
abundance: once
CDR3nt: TGTGCCATCAGTGAATCGCTAGCGGACCAAGAGACCCAGTACTTC
CDR3aa: CAISESLADQETQYF

j_gene: TRBJ2-2
v_gene: TRBV9
d_gene: TRBD2
abundance: once
CDR3nt: TGTGCCAGCAGCCTAGCGGGAGGGTCGGACACCGGGGAGCTGTTTTTT
CDR3aa: CASSLAGGSDTGELFF

j_gene: TRBJ1-2
v_gene: TRBV18
d_gene: NA
abundance: NA
CDR3nt: TGTGCCAGCTCACCACGACGGGGGTCCGAGGGCTACACCTTC
CDR3aa: CASSPRRGSEGYTF

j_gene: TRBJ1-6
v_gene: TRBV27
d_gene: NA
abundance: NA
CDR3nt: TGTGCCAGCAGTTTATTACCGGGACAATATTCCTCTTCACCCCTCCACTTT
CDR3aa: CASSLLPGQYSSSPLHF

j_gene: TRBJ2-7
v_gene: TRBV23-1
d_gene: NA
abundance: NA
CDR3nt: TGCGCCAGCTTCCAAGGGGTCTACGAGCAGTACTTC
CDR3aa: CASFQGVYEQYF

j_gene: TRBJ1-4
v_gene: TRBV4-1
d_gene: TRBD1
abundance: NA
CDR3nt: TGCGCCAGCAGCCAAGATCAAACAGGGGTCTTAAGAGCTAATGAAAAACTGTTTTTT
CDR3aa: CASSQDQTGVLRANEKLFF

j_gene: TRBJ1-4
v_gene: TRBV7-9
d_gene: NA
abundance: NA
CDR3nt: TGTGCCAGCAGCTTATTGGCAGGGGTAGAAAAACTGTTTTTT
CDR3aa: CASSLLAGVEKLFF

j_gene: TRBJ1-1
v_gene: TRBV21-1
d_gene: NA
abundance: NA
CDR3nt: TGTGCCAGCAGCAAACTGTCGGGAGAAACTGAAGCTTTCTTT
CDR3aa: CASSKLSGETEAFF

j_gene: TRBJ1-4
v_gene: TRBV25-1
d_gene: NA
abundance: once
CDR3nt: TGTGCCAGCAGTGAACTTTCTAATGAAAAACTGTTTTTT
CDR3aa: CASSELSNEKLFF

j_gene: TRBJ2-2
v_gene: TRBV10-3
d_gene: TRBD1
abundance: NA
CDR3nt: TGTGCCATCAGTGAGTGGGACAGGGGTACCGGGGAGCTGTTTTTT
CDR3aa: CAISEWDRGTGELFF

j_gene: TRBJ2-7
v_gene: TRBV7-9
d_gene: NA
abundance: NA
CDR3nt: TGTGCCAGCAGCTTAGGGAATGGAGCCTACGAGCAGTACTTC
CDR3aa: CASSLGNGAYEQYF

j_gene: TRBJ1-4
v_gene: TRBV25-1
d_gene: TRBD1
abundance: NA
CDR3nt: TGTGCCAGCAGTGACGCAGGGGGCTTTAATGAAAAACTGTTTTTT
CDR3aa: CASSDAGGFNEKLFF

j_gene: TRBJ2-3
v_gene: TRBV5-1
d_gene: TRBD2
abundance: NA
CDR3nt: TGCGCCAGCAGCTTGGCCCTTCAAGCGGGAGGGCCCCTGTCCACAGATACGCAGTATTTT
CDR3aa: CASSLALQAGGPLSTDTQYF

j_gene: TRBJ2-5
v_gene: TRBV27
d_gene: TRBD2
abundance: NA
CDR3nt: TGTGCCAGCAGTTTACTTTTCCCGGGACTAGCGGGAGAAGAGACCCAGTACTTC
CDR3aa: CASSLLFPGLAGEETQYF

j_gene: TRBJ2-1
v_gene: TRBV7-8
d_gene: TRBD2
abundance: NA
CDR3nt: TGTGCCAGCAGCCATAGCGGGAGCGAACCCCTATCCTACAATGAGCAGTTCTTC
CDR3aa: CASSHSGSEPLSYNEQFF

j_gene: TRBJ2-3
v_gene: TRBV15
d_gene: TRBD2
abundance: NA
CDR3nt: TGTGCCACCAGCAGAGATCGGGGCGGGAGGGGAGGAGACACAGATACGCAGTATTTT
CDR3aa: CATSRDRGGRGGDTDTQYF

j_gene: TRBJ2-3
v_gene: TRBV19
d_gene: TRBD2
abundance: NA
CDR3nt: TGTGCCAGTAGACAGACTAGCGGGAGTGCAGATACGCAGTATTTT
CDR3aa: CASRQTSGSADTQYF

j_gene: TRBJ2-3
v_gene: TRBV28
d_gene: NA
abundance: NA
CDR3nt: TGTGCCAGCACCACTGGAGGGGTTGGGGGAGATACGCAGTATTTT
CDR3aa: CASTTGGVGGDTQYF

j_gene: TRBJ1-2
v_gene: TRBV15
d_gene: NA
abundance: NA
CDR3nt: TGTGCCACCAGCAGAGACAGGGTTCCTAACTATGGCTACACCTTC
CDR3aa: CATSRDRVPNYGYTF

j_gene: TRBJ2-3
v_gene: TRBV6-4
d_gene: TRBD2
abundance: medium-sized
CDR3nt: TGTGCCAGCAGTCCGGGACTAGCGGAAACAGATACGCAGTATTTT
CDR3aa: CASSPGLAETDTQYF

j_gene: TRBJ1-6
v_gene: TRBV10-1
d_gene: TRBD1
abundance: NA
CDR3nt: TGCGCCAGCAGCATCGGACAGGAGAATTCACCCCTCCACTTT
CDR3aa: CASSIGQENSPLHF

j_gene: TRBJ2-2
v_gene: TRBV5-3
d_gene: NA
abundance: NA
CDR3nt: TGTGCCAGAAGCTTTAGCAGAACGACCGGGGAGCTGTTTTTT
CDR3aa: CARSFSRTTGELFF

j_gene: TRBJ1-1
v_gene: TRBV19
d_gene: TRBD1
abundance: NA
CDR3nt: TGTGCCAGTAGTGGGGGGACAGGGGAGAACACTGAAGCTTTCTTT
CDR3aa: CASSGGTGENTEAFF

j_gene: TRBJ1-5
v_gene: TRBV28
d_gene: TRBD1
abundance: NA
CDR3nt: TGTGCCATCCGACAGGGCCGCAATCAGCCCCAGCATTTT
CDR3aa: CAIRQGRNQPQHF

j_gene: TRBJ1-2
v_gene: TRBV28
d_gene: NA
abundance: NA
CDR3nt: TGTGCCCTACAGTCGGGGGAGCGGGGCTACACCTTC
CDR3aa: CALQSGERGYTF

j_gene: TRBJ2-6
v_gene: TRBV19
d_gene: TRBD2
abundance: few
CDR3nt: TGTGCCAGTAGTAGGCTAGCGGGAGATCTCTCTGGGGCCAACGTCCTGACTTTC
CDR3aa: CASSRLAGDLSGANVLTF

j_gene: TRBJ2-2
v_gene: TRBV19
d_gene: NA
abundance: NA
CDR3nt: TGTGCCAGTAGTAGCTCACTTAAAGGGGAGCTGTTTTTT
CDR3aa: CASSSSLKGELFF

j_gene: TRBJ1-1
v_gene: TRBV7-2
d_gene: NA
abundance: NA
CDR3nt: TGTGCCAGCAGCTTATATTCGGGGAACACTGAAGCTTTCTTT
CDR3aa: CASSLYSGNTEAFF